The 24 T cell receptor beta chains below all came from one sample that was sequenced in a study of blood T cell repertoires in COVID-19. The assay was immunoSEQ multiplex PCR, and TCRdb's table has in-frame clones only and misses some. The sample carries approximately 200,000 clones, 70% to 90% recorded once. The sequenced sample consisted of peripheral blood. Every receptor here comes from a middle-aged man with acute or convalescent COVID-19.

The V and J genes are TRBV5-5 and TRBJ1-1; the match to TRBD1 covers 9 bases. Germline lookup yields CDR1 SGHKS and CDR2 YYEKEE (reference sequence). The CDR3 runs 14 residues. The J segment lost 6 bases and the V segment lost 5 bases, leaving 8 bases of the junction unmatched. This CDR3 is CASRWGQGISEAFF. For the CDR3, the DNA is TGTGCCAGCAGGTGGGGACAGGGTATTTCTGAAGCTTTCTTT.

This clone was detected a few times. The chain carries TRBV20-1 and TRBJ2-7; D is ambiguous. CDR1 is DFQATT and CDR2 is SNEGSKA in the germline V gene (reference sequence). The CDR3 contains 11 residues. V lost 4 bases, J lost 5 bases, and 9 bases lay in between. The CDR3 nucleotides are TGCAGTGCTAATGGCGGCCACGAGCAGTACTTC. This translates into CSANGGHEQYF.

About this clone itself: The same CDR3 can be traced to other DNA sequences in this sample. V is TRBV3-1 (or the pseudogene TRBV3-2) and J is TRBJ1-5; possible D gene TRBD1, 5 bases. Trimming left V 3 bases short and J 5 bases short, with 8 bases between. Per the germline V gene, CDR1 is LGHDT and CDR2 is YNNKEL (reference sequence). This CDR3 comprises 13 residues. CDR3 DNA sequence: TGTGCCAGCAGCCAGGGAGGGGATCAGCCCCAGCATTTT. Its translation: CASSQGGDQPQHF.

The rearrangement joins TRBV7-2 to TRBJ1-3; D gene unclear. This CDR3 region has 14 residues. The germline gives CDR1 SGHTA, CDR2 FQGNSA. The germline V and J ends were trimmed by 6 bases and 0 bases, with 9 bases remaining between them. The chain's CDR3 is CASSYQYSGNTIYF. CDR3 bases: TGTGCCAGCAGTTACCAGTACTCTGGAAACACCATATATTTT.

In DNA, the CDR3 is TGCGCCAGCAGCACATCAGGGGAAGATGGAGGTGGCTACACCTTC. Protein: CASSTSGEDGGGYTF. J is TRBJ1-2 and V is TRBV5-1; tentative D call: TRBD1 (6 bases). CDR3 size: 15 residues. V shed 4 bases and J shed 7 bases, with 20 bases lying between them. The germline gives CDR1 SGHRS, CDR2 YFSETQ.

This CDR3 is CASSYDGQGADSPLHF. The CDR3 nucleotides read TGTGCCAGCAGTTACGACGGACAGGGGGCCGATTCACCCCTCCACTTT. The chain has TRBV6-5 and TRBJ1-6; 11 bases fit TRBD1. With 2 bases clipped from V and 8 bases from J, the junction kept 5 bases outside the gene matches. The V gene's germline CDR1 is MNHEY and CDR2 SVGAGI. The CDR3 is 16 residues long.

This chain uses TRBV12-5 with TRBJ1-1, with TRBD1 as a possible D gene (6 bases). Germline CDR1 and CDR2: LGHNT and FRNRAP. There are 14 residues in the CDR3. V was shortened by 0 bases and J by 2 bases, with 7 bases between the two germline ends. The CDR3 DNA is TGTGCTAGTGGTTTGGTGACAGGTAACACTGAAGCTTTCTTT. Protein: CASGLVTGNTEAFF.

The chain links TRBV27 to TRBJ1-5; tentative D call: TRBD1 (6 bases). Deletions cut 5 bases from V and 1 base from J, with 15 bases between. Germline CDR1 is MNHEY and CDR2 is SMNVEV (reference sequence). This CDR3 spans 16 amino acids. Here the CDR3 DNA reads TGTGCCAGCAGTGCCCTACAGGGTGGAAGCAATCAGCCCCAGCATTTT. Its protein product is CASSALQGGSNQPQHF.

The DNA for the CDR3 is TGCGCCAGCAGCCAAGAGCGTGACAATGCCATCTACGAGCAGTACTTC. It codes for CASSQERDNAIYEQYF. This chain connects TRBV4-1 to TRBJ2-7; D remains unclear. From germline, CDR1 is MGHRA and CDR2 YSYEKL. Trimming pared 0 bases from V and 3 bases from J, leaving 15 bases between. CDR3 length equals 16 residues.

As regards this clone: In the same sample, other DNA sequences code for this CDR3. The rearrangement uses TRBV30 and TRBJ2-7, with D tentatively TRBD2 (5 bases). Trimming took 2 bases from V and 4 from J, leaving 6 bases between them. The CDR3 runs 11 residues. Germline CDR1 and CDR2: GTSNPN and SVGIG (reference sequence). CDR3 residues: CAWSRDYEQYF. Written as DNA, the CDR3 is TGTGCCTGGAGTCGGGATTACGAGCAGTACTTC.

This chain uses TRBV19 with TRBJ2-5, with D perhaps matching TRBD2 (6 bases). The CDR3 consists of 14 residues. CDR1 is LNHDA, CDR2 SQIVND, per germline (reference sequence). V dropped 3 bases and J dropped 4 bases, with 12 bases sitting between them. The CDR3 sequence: CASSIYTGVETQYF. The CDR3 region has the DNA TGTGCCAGTAGTATTTATACGGGAGTAGAGACCCAGTACTTC.

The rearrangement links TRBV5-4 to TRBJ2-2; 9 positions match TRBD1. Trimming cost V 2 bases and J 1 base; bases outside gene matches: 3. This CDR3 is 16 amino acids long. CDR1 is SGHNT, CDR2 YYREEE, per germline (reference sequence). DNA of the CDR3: TGTGCCAGCAGCTTATGGACAGGGGTGAACACCGGGGAGCTGTTTTTT. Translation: CASSLWTGVNTGELFF.

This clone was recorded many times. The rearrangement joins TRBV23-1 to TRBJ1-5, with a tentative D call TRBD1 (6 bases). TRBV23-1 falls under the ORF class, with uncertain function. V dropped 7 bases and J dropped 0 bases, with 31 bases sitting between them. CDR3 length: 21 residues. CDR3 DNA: TGCGCCAGCAAACACCCACAGGGCCAGGGGATCGTTGCGTATAGCAATCAGCCCCAGCATTTT. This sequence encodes CASKHPQGQGIVAYSNQPQHF.

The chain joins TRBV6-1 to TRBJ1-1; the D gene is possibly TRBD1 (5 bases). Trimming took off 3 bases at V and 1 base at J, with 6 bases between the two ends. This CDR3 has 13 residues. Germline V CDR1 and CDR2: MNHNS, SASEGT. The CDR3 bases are TGTGCCAGCAGTGAGCAGGGGAACACTGAAGCTTTCTTT. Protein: CASSEQGNTEAFF.

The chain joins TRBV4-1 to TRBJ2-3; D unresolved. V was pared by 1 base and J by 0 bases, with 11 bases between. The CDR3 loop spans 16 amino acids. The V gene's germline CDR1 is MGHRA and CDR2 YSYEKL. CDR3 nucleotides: TGCGCCAGCAGCCAAGGAAAAGACTCTAGCACAGATACGCAGTATTTT. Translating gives CASSQGKDSSTDTQYF.

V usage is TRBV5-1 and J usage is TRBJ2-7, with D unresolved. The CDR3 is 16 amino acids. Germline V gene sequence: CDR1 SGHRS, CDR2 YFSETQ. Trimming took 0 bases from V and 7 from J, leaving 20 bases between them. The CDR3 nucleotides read TGCGCCAGCAGCTTGGCCACCGCCATCTACCTCGGGGAGCAGTACTTC. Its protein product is CASSLATAIYLGEQYF.

The CDR3 spells CASGRDREDYGYTF. CDR3 coding DNA: TGTGCCAGCGGCCGGGACAGGGAGGACTATGGCTACACCTTC. The V call is TRBV2, the J call TRBJ1-2, with TRBD1 matching 9 bases. With V trimmed by 8 bases and J by 3 bases, 7 bases remained unmatched. The CDR3 runs to 14 residues. Germline V lookup: CDR1 SNHLY, CDR2 FYNNEI.

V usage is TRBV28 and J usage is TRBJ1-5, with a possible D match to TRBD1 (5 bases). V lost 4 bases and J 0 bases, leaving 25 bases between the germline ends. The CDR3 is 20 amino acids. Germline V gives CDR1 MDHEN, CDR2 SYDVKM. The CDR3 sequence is CASSSRPKGWGVVSNQPQHF. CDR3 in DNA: TGTGCCAGCAGTTCCCGTCCGAAGGGGTGGGGGGTCGTTAGCAATCAGCCCCAGCATTTT.

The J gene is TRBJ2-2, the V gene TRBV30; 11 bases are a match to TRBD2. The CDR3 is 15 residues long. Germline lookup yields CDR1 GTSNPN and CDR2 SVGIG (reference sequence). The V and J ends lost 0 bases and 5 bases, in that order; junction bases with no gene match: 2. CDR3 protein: CAWSVLAGGTGELFF. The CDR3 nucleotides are TGTGCCTGGAGTGTCCTAGCGGGGGGAACCGGGGAGCTGTTTTTT.

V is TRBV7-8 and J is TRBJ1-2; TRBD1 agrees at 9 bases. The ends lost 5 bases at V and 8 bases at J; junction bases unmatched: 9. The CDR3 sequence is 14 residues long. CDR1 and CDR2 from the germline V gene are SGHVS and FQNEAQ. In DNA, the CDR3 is TGTGCCAGCAGCCCCGGGGACAGGGTCTGGGGCTACACCTTC. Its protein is CASSPGDRVWGYTF.

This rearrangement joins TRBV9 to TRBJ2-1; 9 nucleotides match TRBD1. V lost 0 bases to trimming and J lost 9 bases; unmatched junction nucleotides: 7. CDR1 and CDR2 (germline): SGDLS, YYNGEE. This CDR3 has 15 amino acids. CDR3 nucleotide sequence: TGTGCCAGCAGCGTAGGGGACAGGGAGGACCCTGAGCAGTTCTTC. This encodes CASSVGDREDPEQFF.

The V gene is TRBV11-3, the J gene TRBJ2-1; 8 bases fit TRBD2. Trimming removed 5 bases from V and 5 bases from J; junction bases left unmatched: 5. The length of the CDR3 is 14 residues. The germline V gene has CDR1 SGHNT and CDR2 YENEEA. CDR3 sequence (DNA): TGTGCCAGCAGCCCGGACGGGGGGGACAATGAGCAGTTCTTC. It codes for CASSPDGGDNEQFF.

Written as DNA, the CDR3 is TGTGCCAGCAGCGCGAGGACAGGGCATTACTATGGCTACACCTTC. This sequence encodes CASSARTGHYYGYTF. The chain combines TRBV5-6 with TRBJ1-2; 8 bases are shared with TRBD1. Germline V gene data show CDR1 as SGHDT and CDR2 as YYEEEE. The CDR3 is 15 amino acids. V was pared by 4 bases and J by 3 bases, with 8 bases of the junction left unmatched.

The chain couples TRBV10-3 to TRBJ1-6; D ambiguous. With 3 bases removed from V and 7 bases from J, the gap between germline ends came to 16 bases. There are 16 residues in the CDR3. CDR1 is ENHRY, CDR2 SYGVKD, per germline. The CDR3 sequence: CAISEARDRGNSPLHF. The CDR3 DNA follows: TGTGCCATCAGTGAAGCCAGAGATAGAGGGAATTCACCCCTCCACTTT.